This T cell receptor beta chain was sequenced in a study of PD-L1 blockade in urothelial cancer. Looking at the study overall: Of roughly 31 patients, around 25 were males with bladder-origin urothelial cancer.

Unmatched junction bases numbered 3, after V lost 4 bases and J lost 2 bases. Germline assignment: CDR1 SGDLS and CDR2 YYNGEE. The CDR3 totals 15 residues. TCRdb's copy holds only in-frame clones and misses some; the assay was immunoSEQ multiplex PCR. The table has about 56,000 clones, about 85% seen once. This sample's time point: pretreatment peripheral blood. The material sequenced was PBMCs, taken around atezolizumab (anti-PD-L1) treatment. This TCR was recovered from a man between 65 and 85 years old with urothelial cancer. The V call is TRBV9, the J call TRBJ2-6, with TRBD2 identical over 7 bases. CDR3: CASSRAGTGANVLTF. In nucleotides, the CDR3 is TGTGCCAGCAGCAGAGCGGGGACTGGGGCCAACGTCCTGACTTTC.